The next 11 T cell receptor beta chains were all read from a single sample in a study of T-cell reconstitution after alpha-beta-depleted transplantation in children. Unique molecular identifiers were built into the TCRbeta library. Each CDR3 protein gets one entry after TCRdb re-called the PCR reads with MiXCR. The sample comprises under 750,000 distinct CDR3 sequences, more than 20% of which are singletons, and 11% to 15% rests with the top ten. Sequenced material: PBMCs, mostly from graft donor cells, taken 360 days after TCRalphabeta/CD19-depleted stem cell transplant. Receptor source: a boy younger than two who had a stem cell transplant for acute myeloid leukemia, so the T cells may come from the graft donor.

This clonotype was recorded many times. The V call is TRBV20-1, the J call TRBJ1-2; TRBD1 might be the D (5 bases). V lost 6 bases to trimming and J lost 4 bases, with 18 bases between them. This CDR3 spans 14 amino acids. Looked up from germline, CDR1 is DFQATT and CDR2 is SNEGSKA (reference sequence). The CDR3 region has the DNA TGCAGTGCCATAAATCAGGGTAACCTCTATGGCTACACCTTC. This encodes CSAINQGNLYGYTF.

Only a few counts were recorded for this clonotype. The rearrangement links TRBV27 to TRBJ2-5, with TRBD2 matching 10 bases. After removal of 3 bases from V and 4 bases from J, the junction contained 5 bases not matched to a gene. Germline CDR1 reads MNHEY; CDR2 reads SMNVEV (reference sequence). CDR3 length equals 15 residues. CDR3: CASSLERGGLETQYF. DNA of the CDR3: TGTGCCAGCAGTTTGGAGCGGGGGGGCCTAGAGACCCAGTACTTC.

This clonotype was observed many times. The chain has TRBV28 and TRBJ2-2; D is possibly TRBD1 (6 bases). The V end lost 3 bases, the J end lost 4 bases, and 15 bases lay between the germline ends. The CDR3 length is 16 residues. Germline assignment: CDR1 MDHEN and CDR2 SYDVKM. CDR3 coding DNA: TGTGCCAGCAGTTTGAGCCCAGGGGACGGCACCGGGGAGCTGTTTTTT. Its protein is CASSLSPGDGTGELFF.

The chain joins TRBV12-3 or TRBV12-4 to TRBJ2-7, with D unclear. V was shortened by 5 bases and J by 5 bases, with 10 bases between the two germline ends. This CDR3 spans 12 amino acids. The CDR3 here is CASSLQRHEQYF. The CDR3 bases are TGTGCCAGCAGTCTACAAAGGCACGAGCAGTACTTC.

The V and J genes are TRBV11-2 and TRBJ1-2, with no clear D. The CDR3 runs 12 residues. Trimming left V 5 bases short and J 8 bases short, with 12 bases between. Germline V gene sequence: CDR1 SGHAT, CDR2 FQNNGV. The CDR3 reads CASSPSHGGYTF. Here the CDR3 DNA reads TGTGCCAGCAGCCCCTCACATGGAGGCTACACCTTC.

This clonotype was counted many times. The CDR3 DNA follows: TGCAGCGAAAAGACAGATAACTATGGCTACACCTTC. Translation gives CSEKTDNYGYTF. The chain links TRBV29-1 to TRBJ1-2; tentatively, D is TRBD1 (5 bases). V was trimmed by 7 bases and J by 1 base, leaving 10 bases between them. The CDR3 is 12 residues long. Germline V gives CDR1 SQVTM, CDR2 ANQGSEA.

J is TRBJ2-7 and V is TRBV10-2; tentative D call: TRBD2 (6 bases). Germline CDR1 WSHSY, CDR2 SAAADI. Trimming pared 8 bases from V and 0 bases from J, leaving 11 bases between. This CDR3 contains 13 residues. CDR3 coding DNA: TGCGCCAGCCGACTAGGGTCCTCCTACGAGCAGTACGTC. This translates into CASRLGSSYEQYV.

This clonotype came up a few times. The gene calls are TRBV12-3 or TRBV12-4 and TRBJ1-1; no clear D gene. The CDR3 runs to 12 residues. Trimming took off 7 bases at V and 5 bases at J, with 11 bases between the two ends. The CDR3 here is CASTWSGTEAFF. Here the CDR3 DNA reads TGTGCCAGCACCTGGTCTGGGACTGAAGCTTTCTTT.

This rearrangement joins TRBV28 to TRBJ1-5; weak D call: TRBD1 (5 bases). The CDR3 runs to 16 residues. The germline V gene encodes CDR1 MDHEN and CDR2 SYDVKM. The germline V and J ends were trimmed by 5 bases and 5 bases, with 19 bases remaining between them. The CDR3 is CASSGPFRAPHQPQHF. CDR3 bases: TGTGCCAGCAGTGGCCCCTTCAGGGCTCCTCATCAGCCCCAGCATTTT.

V is TRBV12-3 or TRBV12-4 and J is TRBJ1-1, with D possibly matching TRBD1 (5 bases). V shed 4 bases and J shed 1 base, with 10 bases lying between them. The CDR3 extends over 14 amino acids. CDR3 protein: CASSSATANTEAFF. Written as DNA, the CDR3 is TGTGCCAGCAGTTCTGCGACAGCGAACACTGAAGCTTTCTTT.

This clonotype was recorded many times. V is TRBV6-5 and J is TRBJ2-1, with TRBD2 matching over 7 bases. CDR1 is MNHEY and CDR2 is SVGAGI in the germline V gene. The trim removed 0 bases at V and 4 bases at J, leaving 3 bases unmatched. The CDR3 runs 15 residues. The DNA of the CDR3 is TGTGCCAGCAGTTACTCGTGGGGGGGATACAATGAGCAGTTCTTC. As protein: CASSYSWGGYNEQFF.